The next 14 T cell receptor beta chains were all read from a single sample in a study of T cell clonality in common variable immunodeficiency. Clones were read by immunoSEQ multiplex PCR, and TCRdb kept only the in-frame ones, dropping some. Listed for the sample are 35,000 to 50,000 clones, none seen a single time. Sequencing was carried out using peripheral blood mononuclear cells. These receptors all come from a person aged 18 to 75 in good health.

This clone was found many times. Read data end 3 residues before the CDR3 end; the end is taken from the germline J gene. The rearrangement uses TRBV20-1 and TRBJ2-3; TRBD2 matches at 9 bases. Germline CDR1 is DFQATT and CDR2 is SNEGSKA (reference sequence). There are 15 residues in the CDR3. V dropped 5 bases and J dropped 5; count of bases not matched to a gene: 11. This CDR3 is CSASRLAADQDTQYF. CDR3 bases read: TGCAGTGCTTCCAGACTAGCGGCGGATCAAGATACG.

Ten or more counts support this clone. The part of the CDR3 DNA that was read is TGTGCCAGTAGTATGAGGACAGAGCTAGAA. Translating it yields CASSMRTELE. The CDR3 in its entirety is CASSMRTELEAFF. The J gene is TRBJ1-1, the V gene TRBV19, with TRBD1 as a possible D gene (6 bases). The CDR3 end falls 3 residues outside the read, so it is completed with the germline J gene. The CDR3 is made up of 13 amino acids. The germline gives CDR1 LNHDA, CDR2 SQIVND (reference sequence).

The table lists this clone with a few counts. With the read ending 3 residues before the CDR3 end, the germline J gene is used to fill in that end. The chain couples TRBV5-1 to TRBJ1-3; D may be TRBD1 (6 bases). The V end was cut by 0 bases, the J end by 4 bases, with 14 bases between. The CDR3 extends over 16 amino acids. The germline V gene has CDR1 SGHRS and CDR2 YFSETQ. CDR3: CASSLVDRSYGNTIYF. CDR3 bases read: TGCGCCAGCAGCTTGGTCGACAGGTCGTACGGAAACACC. Together with reference TRBV5-1 and TRBJ1-3, the CDR3 gives the full variable domain: KAGVTQTPRYLIKTRGQQVTLSCSPISGHRSVSWYQQTPGQGLQFLFEYFSETQRNKGNFPGRFSGRQFSNSRSEMNVSTLELGDSALYLCASSLVDRSYGNTIYFGEGSWLTVV.

Concerning this clone: The observed sequence ends 3 residues before the CDR3 terminus, with the missing tail filled in from the germline J gene. V is TRBV7-6 and J is TRBJ2-7; weak D call: TRBD1 (5 bases). CDR3 size: 15 residues. V lost 0 bases and J lost 5, with 14 bases in between. The germline CDR1 and CDR2 sequences are SGHVS and FNYEAQ. The CDR3 bases that were read are TGTGCCAGCAGCTTAGCGCAGGGAATCTCTGACGAG. Translating it yields CASSLAQGISDE. From start to end, the CDR3 is CASSLAQGISDEQYF.

This clone was found many times. The read gets to within 3 residues of the CDR3 end, and the germline J gene fills in the rest. The chain uses TRBV5-1 and TRBJ2-5; D unresolved. Germline loops: CDR1 SGHRS, CDR2 YFSETQ. V lost 2 bases and J lost 2, with 13 bases in between. The CDR3 has 15 amino acids. CDR3 in amino acids: CASSFRPQVQETQYF. The covered CDR3 bases are TGCGCCAGCAGCTTCCGACCCCAGGTGCAAGAGACC.

This clone came up many times. The CDR3 is cut off 3 residues early in the read; its end comes from the germline J gene. This chain connects TRBV6-1 to TRBJ2-1; D perhaps matches TRBD2 (6 bases). The CDR3 is 16 residues long. The germline gives CDR1 MNHNS, CDR2 SASEGT. V gave up 4 bases and J gave up 9 bases, with 22 bases separating them. This chain's CDR3 is CASSALSGSGVTEQFF. The sequenced CDR3 bases are TGTGCCAGCAGTGCACTTAGCGGATCCGGGGTTACTGAG.

This clone was seen ten or more times. Read data end 3 residues before the CDR3 end; the end is taken from the germline J gene. The V gene is TRBV18, the J gene TRBJ2-6; D not certain. The germline CDR1 and CDR2 sequences are KGHSH and LQKENI. The CDR3 extends over 17 amino acids. Trimming left V 0 bases short and J 0 bases short, with 9 bases between. This CDR3 reads CASSPPLRGSGANVLTF. Partial CDR3 DNA: TGTGCCAGCTCACCACCCTTAAGAGGCTCTGGGGCCAACGTC.

This clone was recorded a few times. The DNA ends 3 residues before the CDR3 does, and the rest of the CDR3 is filled in from the germline J gene. V gene TRBV30 combines with J gene TRBJ2-4; 8 bases align to TRBD1. The CDR3 is 13 amino acids. From germline, CDR1 is GTSNPN and CDR2 SVGIG (reference sequence). The chain's CDR3 is CAWSDRGDYGQYF. The covered CDR3 bases are TGTGCCTGGAGCGACAGGGGAGACTATGGT. Full variable domain (outside the CDR3, taken from reference TRBV30 and TRBJ2-4): SQTIHQWPATLVQPVGSPLSLECTVEGTSNPNLYWYRQAAGRGLQLLFYSVGIGQISSEVPQNLSASRPQDRQFILSSKKLLLSDSGFYLCAWSDRGDYGQYFGAGTRLSVL.

This clone was recorded many times. The read falls 3 residues short of the CDR3 end, and the missing part is taken from the germline J gene. This rearrangement joins TRBV10-3 to TRBJ2-5, with a tentative D call TRBD2 (5 bases). Germline loops: CDR1 ENHRY, CDR2 SYGVKD. Between the trimmed V and J ends, which lost 3 bases and 2 bases, there was a span of 10 bases. The CDR3 is 14 amino acids. The DNA read from the CDR3 is TGTGCCATCAGTGATCGGGGTGGACAAGAGACC. It is translated as CAISDRGGQET. The complete CDR3 reads CAISDRGGQETQYF.

This clone ranks as medium-sized (0.01 to 0.1%). The read stops 3 residues short of the end of the CDR3; the missing end is completed from the germline J gene. This chain connects TRBV20-1 to TRBJ2-3, with 7 nucleotides matching TRBD2. V was pared by 5 bases and J by 0 bases, with 8 bases of the junction left unmatched. Germline loops: CDR1 DFQATT, CDR2 SNEGSKA (reference sequence). This CDR3 comprises 15 residues. The CDR3 spells CSAPKRGFSTDTQYF. CDR3 DNA, as far as it was read: TGCAGTGCTCCTAAGCGGGGATTTAGCACAGATACG.

A word on this clone: The observed sequence ends 3 residues before the CDR3 terminus, with the missing tail filled in from the germline J gene. The J gene is TRBJ2-7, the V gene TRBV11-1, with a weak D call TRBD1 (6 bases). CDR1 is SGHAT, CDR2 FQDESV, per germline (reference sequence). CDR3 size: 14 residues. Trimming took 1 base from V and 6 from J, leaving 13 bases between them. The covered CDR3 bases are TGTGCCAGCAGCTTAGAAAGGGGGTCCCTCGAG. Translation: CASSLERGSLE. The full-length CDR3 reads as CASSLERGSLEQYF.

This clone was detected ten times or more. The read gets to within 3 residues of the CDR3 end, and the germline J gene fills in the rest. This chain links TRBV13 with TRBJ1-6; 8 bases align to TRBD1. The CDR3 consists of 14 residues. V was clipped by 6 bases and J by 10 bases; unmatched bases: 8. Per the germline V gene, CDR1 is PRHDT and CDR2 is FYEKMQ (reference sequence). CDR3 DNA, as far as it was read: TGTGCCAGCAGTTCCCAGGGGGCGGGCTCACCC. It codes for CASSSQGAGSP. The entire CDR3 protein is CASSSQGAGSPLHF.

This clone was found a few times. Its ends do not fully match the called genes, so a read error is possible. The sequenced fragment ends 3 residues before the CDR3 boundary, so the rest is inferred from the germline J gene. The sample carries other DNA sequences with the same CDR3. The J gene is TRBJ1-3, the V gene TRBV7-8; D is ambiguous. This CDR3 has 15 amino acids. Germline CDR1 reads SGHVS; CDR2 reads FQNEAQ. The part of the CDR3 DNA that was read is TGTGCCAGCAGCTTGAGGGCAATCTCTGGAAACACG. Translation: CASSLRAISGNT. The whole CDR3 sequence is CASSLRAISGNTIYF.

This clone was found a few times. This chain's CDR3 is CASSEGPAQEKLFF. Incomplete CDR3 DNA: TGTGCCAGTAGCGAGGGGCCCGCGCAGGAAAAA. The V and J genes are TRBV19 and TRBJ1-4; TRBD1 might be the D (5 bases). The read stops 3 residues short of the end of the CDR3; the missing end is completed from the germline J gene. The germline V gene has CDR1 LNHDA and CDR2 SQIVND (reference sequence). The CDR3 length is 14 residues. V lost 6 bases, J lost 8 bases, and 16 bases lay in between.